This T cell receptor (beta chain) stems from a study of cytomegalovirus exposure and HLA in healthy donors. About the research overall: An analysis done earlier identified more than 90 million unique TCR beta sequences from roughly 190 million T cells.

Unmatched junction bases numbered 8, after V lost 2 bases and J lost 6 bases. CDR3 length equals 17 residues. Looked up from germline, CDR1 is SGHNT and CDR2 is YYREEE (reference sequence). Concerning this clone: The antigen is not known.

General study findings and limits: TCR beta V- and J-gene trimming was later associated with a missense DCLRE1C variant. In vitro, a few CMV-associated chains proved specific for CMV antigens.

PCR involved 60 Vbeta and 13 Jbeta primers. Method: immunoSEQ multiplex PCR; TCRdb's copy keeps in-frame clones and lacks some. Of about 160,000 clones listed, about 76% were seen once; the top ten hold approximately 2%. The TCR originated in a female donor in good health and CMV-seronegative. J is TRBJ2-3 and V is TRBV5-4; the match to TRBD2 covers 14 bases. Input material: PBMCs. This CDR3 is CASSLWTSGRPRDTQYF. Here the CDR3 DNA reads TGTGCCAGCAGCTTATGGACTAGCGGGAGGCCCCGGGATACGCAGTATTTT.